This T cell receptor beta chain stems from a study of T cell repertoires in cytomegalovirus infection. Study overall: Public TCR beta signatures provided an indication of both CMV infection and a matching HLA type. Study observations and caveats: The ex vivo response showed dominance by HLA-C-restricted CMV-specific TCR beta clonotypes. Cumulative frequency (of public TCR beta family members) identified carriers of CMV plus the relevant HLA.

With respect to this clonotype: What it binds is unknown.

The J segment lost 7 bases and the V segment lost 9 bases, leaving 3 bases of the junction unmatched. This CDR3 has 10 residues. The germline V gene encodes CDR1 SNHLY and CDR2 FYNNEI. TCRdb reprocessed the reads via MiXCR and lists one record per CDR3 protein. The table shows roughly 300,000 distinct CDR3 sequences, with 8% to 10% occurring only once. The chain carries TRBV2 and TRBJ2-7; 7 bases align to TRBD1. This clonotype was sampled from a human donor in good health (CMV status not recorded). Some clones in this sample may be carry-over from other donors' samples. Sequenced input: PBMCs. The CDR3, as DNA: TGTGCCAGTACAGGGGAAGAGCAGTACTTC. Its protein is CASTGEEQYF.